This T cell receptor beta chain was observed in a study of T cell repertoires in cytomegalovirus infection. Study summary: As its CMV epitopes, the study selected recently identified HLA-C-restricted and well-studied HLA-B-restricted targets.

In the case of this clonotype: The antigen is not known.

The CDR3 loop spans 13 amino acids. V dropped 5 bases and J dropped 7; count of bases not matched to a gene: 4. Germline V gene data show CDR1 as LNHDA and CDR2 as SQIVND (reference sequence). TCRdb itself ran the reads through MiXCR, one entry per CDR3 protein. This table has roughly 990,000 distinct CDR3 sequences, around 30% appearing once. This sequence was found in a human donor in good health (CMV status not recorded). Some clones in this sample may be carry-over from other donors' samples. The chain has TRBV19 and TRBJ2-1; 8 bases agree with TRBD1. This sample comprised cultured CD8+ T cells from PBMCs, obtained from culture after CMV antigen stimulation. The CDR3 loop reads CASSRTGRNEQFF. In nucleotides, the CDR3 is TGTGCCAGTAGTCGGACAGGGAGAAATGAGCAGTTCTTC. The full variable domain, completed using reference TRBV19 and TRBJ2-1, is DGGITQSPKYLFRKEGQNVTLSCEQNLNHDAMYWYRQDPGQGLRLIYYSQIVNDFQKGDIAEGYSVSREKKESFPLTVTSAQKNPTAFYLCASSRTGRNEQFFGPGTRLTVL.